This T cell receptor (beta chain) is drawn from a study of T cell responses to AZD1222 COVID-19 vaccine. Trimming left V 3 bases short and J 10 bases short, with 9 bases between. The CDR3 is 12 amino acids. In germline, CDR1 is KGHDR, CDR2 SFDVKD. Here immunoSEQ multiplex PCR was the method, and the copy in TCRdb shows in-frame clones only, minus some. The table shows tens of thousands of clones, with 65% to 90% occurring only once. Concerning this clone itself: The target antigen is unknown.

Broader study findings: Reports indicate that nearly half of spike-specific TCRs are directed at unmutated variant regions.

Timing groups of about 4 and about 12 weeks for second doses were pooled. V is TRBV24-1 and J is TRBJ2-1; D is perhaps TRBD1 or TRBD2 (5 bases each). The sequences come from peripheral blood, collected 28 days after the second AZD1222 dose. This receptor was taken from an adult who received the AZD1222 COVID-19 vaccine. The CDR3 DNA is TGTGCCACCAGTGATGGGGGTTACGAGCAGTTCTTC. Its protein is CATSDGGYEQFF.